This T cell receptor beta chain was observed in a study of cytomegalovirus exposure and HLA in healthy donors. As for this clone: Its specificity is not known.

13 Jbeta primers and 60 Vbeta primers were used for the PCR. Using immunoSEQ multiplex PCR, the repertoire was profiled, and TCRdb retains in-frame clones only, with some absent. In the table there are a few hundred thousand clones, approximately 80% of which are singletons. Participants comprised healthy donors of bone marrow. The study, taken as a whole, reports: Per a later analysis, 15,000 to 20,000 TCR beta sequences showed association with HLA alleles at 0.05 false discovery rate. For most TCR sequences rarity was the rule, although some public TCRs occurred in many donors.

The germline V and J ends were trimmed by 5 bases and 3 bases, with 23 bases remaining between them. The CDR3 has 17 amino acids. Germline CDR1 is MDHEN and CDR2 is SYDVKM. The rearrangement uses TRBV28 and TRBJ2-7, with D maybe TRBD2 (6 bases). The source of this sequence is a man aged 25-45 years in good health and CMV-seronegative. The sample comprised PBMCs. The CDR3 here is CASSPRRAPGLRYEQYF. CDR3 bases: TGTGCCAGCAGTCCCCGGAGGGCGCCGGGCCTGCGCTACGAGCAGTACTTC.